A selection of T cell receptor beta chains follows, all from one sample in a study of CD8 T cells in ankylosing spondylitis. TCRdb used MiXCR to reprocess the 5' RACE reads, holding one entry per CDR3 protein. This sample has around 540,000 distinct CDR3 sequences, with roughly an eighth found just once. Sequenced sample: blood, either unsorted or a sorted T cell fraction (not recorded which). The receptors originated from a male donor with ankylosing spondylitis. The CDR3 runs from the conserved cysteine through the conserved F or W. A D gene is named only where the DNA matches it firmly. Rows may omit the clone size; those that give it use once, few, many or a size class.

TRBD1,TRBJ2-7,TRBV20-1,NA,CSASGTGNEQYF,TGCAGTGCTTCCGGGACAGGTAACGAGCAGTACTTC
NA,TRBJ1-5,TRBV6-1,NA,CASSEPGRNQPQHF,TGTGCCAGCAGTGAACCCGGCAGGAATCAGCCCCAGCATTTT
NA,TRBJ2-3,TRBV19,NA,CASSSRLILTDTQYF,TGTGCCAGTAGTTCAAGACTGATCCTCACAGATACGCAGTATTTT
TRBD1,TRBJ2-1,TRBV11-2,NA,CASSSQGIGDNEQFF,TGTGCCAGCAGCTCACAGGGGATCGGAGACAATGAGCAGTTCTTC
TRBD2,TRBJ2-3,TRBV5-1,few,CASSFGLAGETDTQYF,TGCGCCAGCAGCTTTGGACTAGCGGGAGAAACAGATACGCAGTATTTT
NA,TRBJ2-1,TRBV4-1,NA,CASSQEGTEFYNEQFF,TGCGCCAGCAGCCAAGAGGGGACCGAATTTTACAATGAGCAGTTCTTC
TRBD1,TRBJ1-2,TRBV10-3,NA,CAIGDRVVFGYTF,TGTGCCATCGGGGACAGGGTGGTTTTCGGCTACACCTTC
NA,TRBJ2-1,TRBV20-1,NA,CSARKGRVDNEQFF,TGCAGTGCTAGAAAGGGCCGTGTAGACAATGAGCAGTTCTTC
TRBD2,TRBJ2-1,TRBV20-1,NA,CSASTSGTINEQFF,TGCAGTGCTAGCACTAGCGGGACGATCAATGAGCAGTTCTTC
TRBD2,TRBJ2-7,TRBV29-1,NA,CSARSGSSYEQYF,TGCAGCGCTCGTAGCGGGAGCTCCTACGAGCAGTACTTC
NA,TRBJ1-2,TRBV29-1,NA,CSVERQTNYGYTF,TGCAGCGTTGAGAGACAGACTAACTATGGCTACACCTTC
TRBD2,TRBJ2-3,TRBV7-2,NA,CASSLGDYRDTQYF,TGTGCCAGCAGCTTAGGGGACTACCGGGATACGCAGTATTTT
TRBD1,TRBJ2-7,TRBV20-1,NA,CSGYGQGISYEQYF,TGCAGTGGTTATGGACAGGGAATCTCCTACGAGCAGTACTTC
TRBD1,TRBJ2-1,TRBV20-1,many,CSAVRDRGYNEQFF,TGCAGTGCTGTCCGGGACAGGGGCTACAATGAGCAGTTCTTC
TRBD2,TRBJ2-1,TRBV7-9,many,CASSSSGLLLGEQFF,TGTGCCAGCAGCTCATCGGGACTACTATTGGGTGAGCAGTTCTTC
NA,TRBJ1-1,TRBV20-1,few,CSARHPGDRRKNTEAFF,TGCAGTGCTAGACATCCCGGTGACAGGCGAAAAAACACTGAAGCTTTCTTT
NA,TRBJ2-1,TRBV4-2,many,CASSQASSDSYNEQFF,TGTGCCAGCAGCCAAGCCTCATCGGACTCCTACAATGAGCAGTTCTTC
TRBD1,TRBJ2-1,TRBV7-8,many,CASSLVMIGQGGLGNEQFF,TGTGCCAGCAGCTTAGTTATGATTGGACAGGGTGGTTTGGGCAATGAGCAGTTCTTC
TRBD2,TRBJ2-2,TRBV2,NA,CASTGLAKTGELFF,TGTGCCAGCACCGGACTAGCAAAGACCGGGGAGCTGTTTTTT
TRBD1,TRBJ2-3,TRBV29-1,few,CSVLTGGAYTQYF,TGCAGCGTCTTAACAGGGGGCGCGTATACGCAGTATTTT
NA,TRBJ2-3,TRBV4-1,many,CASSQVARRDTQYF,TGCGCCAGCAGCCAAGTCGCTAGGAGAGATACGCAGTATTTT
TRBD1,TRBJ2-6,TRBV7-2,once,CASSSHRGRGANVLTF,TGTGCCAGCAGCTCCCACAGGGGGCGGGGGGCCAACGTCCTGACTTTC
NA,TRBJ1-2,TRBV3-1,many,CASSQIYREDGYTF,TGTGCCAGCAGCCAGATCTACAGGGAGGACGGCTACACCTTC
TRBD2,TRBJ2-3,TRBV20-1,few,CSAIPGLAGETDTQYF,TGCAGTGCTATTCCGGGACTAGCGGGAGAAACAGATACGCAGTATTTT
NA,TRBJ2-5,TRBV20-1,few,CSASRDINRETQYF,TGCAGTGCCAGCCGGGACATCAACCGAGAGACCCAGTACTTC
NA,TRBJ1-2,TRBV7-8,NA,CASSLETRGLNYGYTF,TGTGCCAGCAGCTTAGAAACCCGGGGGCTGAACTATGGCTACACCTTC
TRBD1,TRBJ1-2,TRBV3-1,NA,CASSLGQVSYGYTF,TGTGCCAGCAGCCTAGGACAGGTTTCCTATGGCTACACCTTC
TRBD2,TRBJ2-1,TRBV3-1,once,CASSRRREGEQFF,TGTGCCAGCAGCCGGCGGAGGGAGGGTGAGCAGTTCTTC
NA,TRBJ2-1,TRBV20-1,few,CSAKTTYNEQFF,TGCAGTGCGAAGACCACCTACAATGAGCAGTTCTTC
TRBD1,TRBJ1-1,TRBV5-1,few,CASSLEGTGRSTEAFF,TGCGCCAGCAGCTTGGAGGGGACAGGGCGGAGCACTGAAGCTTTCTTT
TRBD1,TRBJ2-5,TRBV20-1,few,CSAEGQGGGETQYF,TGCAGTGCTGAGGGACAGGGAGGAGGAGAGACCCAGTACTTC
NA,TRBJ2-1,TRBV3-1,few,CASSQVRQAYNEQFF,TGTGCCAGCAGCCAAGTTCGACAGGCTTACAATGAGCAGTTCTTC
NA,TRBJ2-2,TRBV7-6,few,CASSPGAGGNTGELFF,TGTGCCAGCAGCCCAGGGGCAGGAGGGAACACCGGGGAGCTGTTTTTT
TRBD2,TRBJ2-1,TRBV5-1,few,CASSLPGLASGNEQFF,TGCGCCAGCAGCTTACCGGGACTAGCTTCGGGCAATGAGCAGTTCTTC
TRBD2,TRBJ2-1,TRBV24-1,few,CATSLGGGTYNEQFF,TGTGCCACCAGTTTGGGGGGGGGGACCTACAATGAGCAGTTCTTC
NA,TRBJ1-1,TRBV9,few,CASSVVSDMNTEAFF,TGTGCCAGCAGCGTAGTTTCAGATATGAACACTGAAGCTTTCTTT
NA,TRBJ2-5,TRBV3-1,many,CASSQDLQETQYF,TGTGCCAGCAGCCAAGACCTTCAAGAGACCCAGTACTTC
TRBD1,TRBJ1-1,TRBV5-1,NA,CASSYRLAGQGYTEAFF,TGCGCCAGCAGCTACCGTTTAGCGGGACAGGGGTACACTGAAGCTTTCTTT
TRBD1,TRBJ1-1,TRBV12-3/TRBV12-4,many,CASSLNPDREAFF,TGTGCCAGCAGTTTGAACCCGGACAGGGAAGCTTTCTTT
NA,TRBJ1-1,TRBV29-1,NA,CSVEKGSTEAFF,TGCAGCGTTGAGAAGGGGTCCACTGAAGCTTTCTTT
NA,TRBJ1-2,TRBV5-6,few,CASSSGAGGYTF,TGTGCCAGCAGCTCGGGGGCGGGTGGCTACACCTTC
NA,TRBJ1-6,TRBV4-1,few,CASSQDEEVGRSDSPLHF,TGCGCCAGCAGCCAAGATGAAGAAGTCGGGCGGTCGGATTCACCCCTCCACTTT
TRBD1,TRBJ1-1,TRBV27,NA,CASSLRTGGYTEAFF,TGTGCCAGCAGTTTGCGGACAGGGGGGTACACTGAAGCTTTCTTT
TRBD1,TRBJ1-1,TRBV2,NA,CASSDYRGTEAFF,TGTGCCAGCAGTGATTACAGGGGCACTGAAGCTTTCTTT
TRBD2,TRBJ2-7,TRBV11-2,few,CASSLEIGRETYEQYF,TGTGCCAGCAGCTTAGAAATCGGGAGGGAAACATACGAGCAGTACTTC
TRBD1,TRBJ1-5,TRBV20-1,many,CSAPGQGEDQPQHF,TGCAGTGCCCCGGGACAGGGGGAAGATCAGCCCCAGCATTTT
NA,TRBJ1-1,TRBV18,NA,CASSRGGVTEAFF,TGTGCCAGCTCAAGGGGGGGCGTCACTGAAGCTTTCTTT
TRBD2,TRBJ2-5,TRBV6-5,NA,CASSYSASGGSQETQYF,TGTGCCAGCAGTTACTCGGCTAGCGGGGGTTCCCAAGAGACCCAGTACTTC
NA,TRBJ1-5,TRBV5-6,many,CASSLGTLRDQPQHF,TGTGCCAGCAGCTTAGGGACCCTGCGGGATCAGCCCCAGCATTTT
NA,TRBJ2-1,TRBV3-1,NA,CASSQEPDYNEQFF,TGTGCCAGCAGCCAAGAGCCAGACTACAATGAGCAGTTCTTC
NA,TRBJ2-1,TRBV29-1,NA,CSVVLVNEQFF,TGCAGCGTTGTACTAGTCAATGAGCAGTTCTTC
TRBD1,TRBJ1-5,TRBV5-1,few,CASSSTGSSNQPQHF,TGCGCCAGCAGCTCGACAGGGTCCTCTAATCAGCCCCAGCATTTT
NA,TRBJ1-1,TRBV20-1,many,CSAPRGTEAFF,TGCAGTGCCCCTAGAGGTACTGAAGCTTTCTTT
NA,TRBJ1-1,TRBV5-1,few,CASSHSGRNTEAFF,TGCGCCAGCAGCCACTCCGGGAGGAACACTGAAGCTTTCTTT